This section outlines one TCR beta chain sequence together with its context. There are 12 residues in the CDR3. The V gene's germline CDR1 is ENHRY and CDR2 SYGVKD. Between the trimmed V and J ends, which lost 2 bases and 9 bases, there was a span of 10 bases. This specimen comes from a study of blood T cell repertoires in COVID-19. Participants, about 18 to 89 years old, spanned fewer than 30 US areas. Authors' methods: Reference gene primer amplification gave nucleated cell count estimates. The data were produced by immunoSEQ multiplex PCR, yet TCRdb's version contains in-frame clones alone and is incomplete. V and J calls and clone size are copied from that table; D and trimming were computed from the DNA. This table holds about 160,000 clones, around 84% found once.

What was sequenced was PBMCs or T cells enriched from blood (not recorded which). The rearrangement uses TRBV10-3 and TRBJ1-1, with D perhaps TRBD1 (5 bases). The origin of this receptor is a middle-aged man who had recovered from COVID-19. In DNA form, the CDR3 reads TGTGCCATCAGTGAGCAGGGCAGCCAAGCTTTCTTT. Translated: CAISEQGSQAFF.